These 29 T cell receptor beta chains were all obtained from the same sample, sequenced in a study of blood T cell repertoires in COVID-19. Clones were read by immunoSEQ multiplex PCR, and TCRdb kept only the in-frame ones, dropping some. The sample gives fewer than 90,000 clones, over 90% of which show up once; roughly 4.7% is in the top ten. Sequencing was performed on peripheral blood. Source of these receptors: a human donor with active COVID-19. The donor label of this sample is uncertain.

The CDR3 DNA is TGTGCCAGCAGATCCCACGCGGGAGGGGGGGCAGATACGCAGTATTTT. Amino acids: CASRSHAGGGADTQYF. The genes are TRBV28 and TRBJ2-3, with 9 bases fitting TRBD2. Losses at the gene ends were 6 bases for V and 4 bases for J; bases not matched to a gene: 11. The CDR3 has 16 amino acids. Germline-derived CDR1 and CDR2 are MDHEN and SYDVKM. The full variable domain, in which reference TRBV28 and TRBJ2-3 provide the parts outside the CDR3, is DVKVTQSSRYLVKRTGEKVFLECVQDMDHENMFWYRQDPGLGLRLIYFSYDVKMKEKGDIPEGYSVSREKKERFSLILESASTNQTSMYLCASRSHAGGGADTQYFGPGTRLTVL.

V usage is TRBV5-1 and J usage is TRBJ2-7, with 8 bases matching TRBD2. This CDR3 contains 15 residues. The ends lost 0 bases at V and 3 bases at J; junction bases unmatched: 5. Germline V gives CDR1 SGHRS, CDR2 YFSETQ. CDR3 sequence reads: CASSLGGGWSYEQYF. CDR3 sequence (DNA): TGCGCCAGCAGCTTGGGCGGGGGGTGGAGCTACGAGCAGTACTTC.

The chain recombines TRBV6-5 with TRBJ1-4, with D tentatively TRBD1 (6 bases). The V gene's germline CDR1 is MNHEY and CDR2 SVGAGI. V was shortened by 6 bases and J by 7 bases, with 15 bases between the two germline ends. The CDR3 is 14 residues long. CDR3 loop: CASRRGTAPEKLFF. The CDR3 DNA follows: TGTGCCAGCAGGAGGGGGACCGCTCCTGAAAAACTGTTTTTT.

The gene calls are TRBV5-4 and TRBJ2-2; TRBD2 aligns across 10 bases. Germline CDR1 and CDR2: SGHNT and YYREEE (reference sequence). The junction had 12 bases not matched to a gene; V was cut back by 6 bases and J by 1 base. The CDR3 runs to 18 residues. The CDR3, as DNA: TGTGCCAGCACCGGGGGGCTAGCGGGGGCCATGAACACCGGGGAGCTGTTTTTT. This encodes CASTGGLAGAMNTGELFF.

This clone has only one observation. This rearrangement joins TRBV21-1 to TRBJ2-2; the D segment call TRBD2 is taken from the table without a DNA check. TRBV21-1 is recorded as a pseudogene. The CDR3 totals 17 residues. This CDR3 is CASSKEGGRTNTGELFF. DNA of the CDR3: TGTGCCAGCAGCAAAGAAGGTGGGAGGACGAACACCGGGGAGCTGTTTTTT.

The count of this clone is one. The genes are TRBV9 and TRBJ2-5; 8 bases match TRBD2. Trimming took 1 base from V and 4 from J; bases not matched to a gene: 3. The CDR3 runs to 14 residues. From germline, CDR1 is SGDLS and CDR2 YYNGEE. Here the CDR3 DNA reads TGTGCCAGCAGCGTACGCGGGGGGACAGAGACCCAGTACTTC. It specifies CASSVRGGTETQYF.

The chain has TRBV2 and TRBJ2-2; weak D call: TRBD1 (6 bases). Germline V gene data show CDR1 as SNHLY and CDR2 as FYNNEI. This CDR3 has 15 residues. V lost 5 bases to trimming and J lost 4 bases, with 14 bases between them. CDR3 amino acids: CASSSTQGSTGELFF. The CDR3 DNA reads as TGTGCCAGCAGTTCAACCCAGGGGTCCACCGGGGAGCTGTTTTTT.

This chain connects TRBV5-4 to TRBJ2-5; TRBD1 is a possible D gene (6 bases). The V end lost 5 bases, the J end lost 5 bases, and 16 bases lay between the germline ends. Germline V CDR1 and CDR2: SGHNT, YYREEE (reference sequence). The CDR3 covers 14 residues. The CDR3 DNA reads TGTGCCAGCAGTACAGGGAAGGTTGGGGAGACCCAGTACTTC. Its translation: CASSTGKVGETQYF.

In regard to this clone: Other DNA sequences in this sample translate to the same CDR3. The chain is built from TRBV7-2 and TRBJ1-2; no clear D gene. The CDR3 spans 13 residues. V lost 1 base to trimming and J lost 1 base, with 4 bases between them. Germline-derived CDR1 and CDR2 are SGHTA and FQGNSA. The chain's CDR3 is CASSLDSNYGYTF. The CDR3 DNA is TGTGCCAGCAGCTTAGACAGTAACTATGGCTACACCTTC.

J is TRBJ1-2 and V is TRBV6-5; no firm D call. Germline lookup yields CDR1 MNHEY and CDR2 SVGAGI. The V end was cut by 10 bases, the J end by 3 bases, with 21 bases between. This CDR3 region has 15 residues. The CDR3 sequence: CATLSHPPGDYGYTF. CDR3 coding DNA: TGTGCCACACTTTCCCACCCCCCAGGCGACTATGGCTACACCTTC.

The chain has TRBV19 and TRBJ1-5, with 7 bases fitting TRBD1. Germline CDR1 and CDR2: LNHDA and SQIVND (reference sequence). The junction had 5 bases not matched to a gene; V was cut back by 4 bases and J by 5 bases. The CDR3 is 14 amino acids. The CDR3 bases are TGTGCCAGTAGTACCCAGGGGGGAGATCAGCCCCAGCATTTT. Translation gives CASSTQGGDQPQHF. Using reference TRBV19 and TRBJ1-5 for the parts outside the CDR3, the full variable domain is DGGITQSPKYLFRKEGQNVTLSCEQNLNHDAMYWYRQDPGQGLRLIYYSQIVNDFQKGDIAEGYSVSREKKESFPLTVTSAQKNPTAFYLCASSTQGGDQPQHFGDGTRLSIL.

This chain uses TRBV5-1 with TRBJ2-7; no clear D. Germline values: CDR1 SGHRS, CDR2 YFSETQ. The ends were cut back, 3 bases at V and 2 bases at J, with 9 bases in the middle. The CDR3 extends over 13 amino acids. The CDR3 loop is CASSSQATYEQYF. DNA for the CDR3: TGCGCCAGCAGCTCCCAGGCCACCTACGAGCAGTACTTC.

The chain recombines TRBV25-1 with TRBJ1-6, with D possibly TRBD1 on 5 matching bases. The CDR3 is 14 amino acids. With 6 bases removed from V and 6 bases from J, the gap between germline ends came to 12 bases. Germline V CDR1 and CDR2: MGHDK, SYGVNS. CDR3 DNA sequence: TGTGCCAGCAGGTACGACAGAGTTAATTCACCCCTCCACTTT. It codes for CASRYDRVNSPLHF.

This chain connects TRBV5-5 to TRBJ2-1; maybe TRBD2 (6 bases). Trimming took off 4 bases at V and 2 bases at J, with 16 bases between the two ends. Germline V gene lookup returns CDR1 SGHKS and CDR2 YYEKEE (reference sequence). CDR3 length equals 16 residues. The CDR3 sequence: CASSPPGTGTYNEQFF. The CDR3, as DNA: TGTGCCAGCAGCCCTCCCGGGACTGGAACCTACAATGAGCAGTTCTTC.

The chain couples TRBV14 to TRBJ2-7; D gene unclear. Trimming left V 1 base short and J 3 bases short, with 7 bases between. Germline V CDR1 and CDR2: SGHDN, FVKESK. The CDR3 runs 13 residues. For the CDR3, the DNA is TGTGCCAGCAGCCAAGCCAAAATCTACGAGCAGTACTTC. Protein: CASSQAKIYEQYF. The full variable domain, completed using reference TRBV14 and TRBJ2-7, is EAGVTQFPSHSVIEKGQTVTLRCDPISGHDNLYWYRRVMGKEIKFLLHFVKESKQDESGMPNNRFLAERTGGTYSTLKVQPAELEDSGVYFCASSQAKIYEQYFGPGTRLTVT.

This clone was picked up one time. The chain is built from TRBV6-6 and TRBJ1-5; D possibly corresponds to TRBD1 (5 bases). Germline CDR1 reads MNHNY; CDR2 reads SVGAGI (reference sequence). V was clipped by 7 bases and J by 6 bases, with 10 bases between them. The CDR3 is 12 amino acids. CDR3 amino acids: CASKDGGQPQHF. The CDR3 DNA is TGTGCCAGCAAGGACGGGGGTCAGCCCCAGCATTTT.

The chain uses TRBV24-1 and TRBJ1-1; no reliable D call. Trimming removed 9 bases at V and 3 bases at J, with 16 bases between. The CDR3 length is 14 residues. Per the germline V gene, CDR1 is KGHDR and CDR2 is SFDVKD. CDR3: CATAAGRADTEAFF. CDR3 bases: TGTGCCACCGCCGCGGGGAGGGCGGACACTGAAGCTTTCTTT.

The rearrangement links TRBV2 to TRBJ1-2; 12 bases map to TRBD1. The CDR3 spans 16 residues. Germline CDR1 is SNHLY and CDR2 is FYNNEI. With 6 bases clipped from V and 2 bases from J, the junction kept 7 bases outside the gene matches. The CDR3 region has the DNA TGTGCCAGCAGGGGAACCGGGACAGGGGGCAACTATGGCTACACCTTC. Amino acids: CASRGTGTGGNYGYTF.

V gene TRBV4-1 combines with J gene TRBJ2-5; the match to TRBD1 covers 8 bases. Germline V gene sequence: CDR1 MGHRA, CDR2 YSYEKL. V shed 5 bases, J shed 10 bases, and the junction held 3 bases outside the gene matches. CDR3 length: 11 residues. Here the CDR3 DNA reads TGCGCCAGCAGCACAGGGGGAAACCAGTACTTC. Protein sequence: CASSTGGNQYF.

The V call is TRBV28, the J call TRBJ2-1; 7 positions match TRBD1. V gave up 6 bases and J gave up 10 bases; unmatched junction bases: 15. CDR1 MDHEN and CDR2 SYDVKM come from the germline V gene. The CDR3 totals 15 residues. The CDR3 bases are TGTGCCAGCAGCACTCCCGGGACAGCTTTATGCGAGCAGTTCTTC. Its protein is CASSTPGTALCEQFF.

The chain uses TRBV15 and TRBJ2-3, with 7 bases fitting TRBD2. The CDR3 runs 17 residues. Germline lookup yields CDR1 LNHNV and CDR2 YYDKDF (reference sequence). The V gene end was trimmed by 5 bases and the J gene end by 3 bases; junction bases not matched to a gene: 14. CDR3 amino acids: CATSSLRRASGTDTQYF. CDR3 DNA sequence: TGTGCCACCAGCTCCCTTCGGAGGGCTAGCGGAACAGATACGCAGTATTTT.

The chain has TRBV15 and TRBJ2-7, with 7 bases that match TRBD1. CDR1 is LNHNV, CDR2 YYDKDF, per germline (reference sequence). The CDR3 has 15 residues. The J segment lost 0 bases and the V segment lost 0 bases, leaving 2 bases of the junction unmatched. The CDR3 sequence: CATSREGQYSYEQYF. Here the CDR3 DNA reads TGTGCCACCAGCAGAGAGGGACAGTACTCCTACGAGCAGTACTTC.

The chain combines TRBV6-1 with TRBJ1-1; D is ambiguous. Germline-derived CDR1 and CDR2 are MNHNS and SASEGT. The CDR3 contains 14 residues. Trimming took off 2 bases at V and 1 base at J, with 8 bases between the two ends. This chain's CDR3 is CASSEIIPNTEAFF. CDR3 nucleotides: TGTGCCAGCAGTGAAATCATTCCGAACACTGAAGCTTTCTTT.

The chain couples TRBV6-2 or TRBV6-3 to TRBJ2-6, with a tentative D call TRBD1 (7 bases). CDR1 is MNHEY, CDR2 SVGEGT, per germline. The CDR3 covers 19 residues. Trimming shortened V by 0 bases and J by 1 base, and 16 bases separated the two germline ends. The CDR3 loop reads CASSYSGPRGASGANVLTF. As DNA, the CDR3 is TGTGCCAGCAGTTACTCGGGCCCCAGGGGGGCGTCTGGGGCCAACGTCCTGACTTTC.

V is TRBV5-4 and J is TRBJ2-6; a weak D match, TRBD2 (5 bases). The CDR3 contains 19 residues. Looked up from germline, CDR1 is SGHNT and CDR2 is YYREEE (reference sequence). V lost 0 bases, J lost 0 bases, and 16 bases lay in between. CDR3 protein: CASSLETGISLSGANVLTF. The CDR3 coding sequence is TGTGCCAGCAGCTTGGAGACCGGGATTTCCCTCTCTGGGGCCAACGTCCTGACTTTC. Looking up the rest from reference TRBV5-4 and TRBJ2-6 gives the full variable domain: ETGVTQSPTHLIKTRGQQVTLRCSSQSGHNTVSWYQQALGQGPQFIFQYYREEENGRGNFPPRFSGLQFPNYSSELNVNALELDDSALYLCASSLETGISLSGANVLTFGAGSRLTVL.

CDR3 amino acids: CATSEQGTAMRPQHF. DNA for the CDR3: TGTGCCACCAGTGAACAGGGGACAGCGATGCGGCCCCAGCATTTT. The rearrangement uses TRBV24-1 and TRBJ1-5, with 7 bases lining up with TRBD1. Looked up from germline, CDR1 is KGHDR and CDR2 is SFDVKD. The CDR3 has 15 residues. With 4 bases clipped from V and 9 bases from J, the junction kept 11 bases outside the gene matches.

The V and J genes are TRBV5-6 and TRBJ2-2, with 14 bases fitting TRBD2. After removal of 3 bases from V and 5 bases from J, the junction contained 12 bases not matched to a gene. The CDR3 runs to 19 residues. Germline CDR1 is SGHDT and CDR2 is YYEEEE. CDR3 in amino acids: CASSSSTSGGAFGTGELFF. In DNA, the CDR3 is TGTGCCAGCAGCTCTTCGACTAGCGGGGGGGCCTTTGGTACCGGGGAGCTGTTTTTT. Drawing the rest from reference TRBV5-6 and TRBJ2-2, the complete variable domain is DAGVTQSPTHLIKTRGQQVTLRCSPKSGHDTVSWYQQALGQGPQFIFQYYEEEERQRGNFPDRFSGHQFPNYSSELNVNALLLGDSALYLCASSSSTSGGAFGTGELFFGEGSRLTVL.

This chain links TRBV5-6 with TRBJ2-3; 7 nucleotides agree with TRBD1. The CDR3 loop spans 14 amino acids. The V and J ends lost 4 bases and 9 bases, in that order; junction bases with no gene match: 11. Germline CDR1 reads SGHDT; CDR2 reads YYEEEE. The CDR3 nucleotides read TGTGCCAGCAGCCCAGGAACAGGGGTATACACGCAGTATTTT. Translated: CASSPGTGVYTQYF.

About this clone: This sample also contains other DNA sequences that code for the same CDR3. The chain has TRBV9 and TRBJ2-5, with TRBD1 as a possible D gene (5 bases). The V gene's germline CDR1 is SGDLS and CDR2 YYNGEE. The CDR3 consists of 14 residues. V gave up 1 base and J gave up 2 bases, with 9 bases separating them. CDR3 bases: TGTGCCAGCAGCGTACGGCAGGGACAAGAGACCCAGTACTTC. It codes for CASSVRQGQETQYF.